This T cell receptor beta chain appears in the sequencing data of a study of T cell responses to AZD1222 COVID-19 vaccine (dated by TCRdb to the early 2020s). With regard to the full study: A total of 240 or so trial participants underwent TCR sequencing, of whom about 200 had received two doses of AZD1222 and some 25 had received two doses of the MenACWY control vaccine. Trial participants were enrolled by age into 18-55, 56-69 and 70-plus year subgroups, with about 150, 28 and 57 TCR-sequenced participants respectively.

Taken with the paper, the label for time point translates to: about 28 days (+/-7) after the second vaccine dose. AZD1222 recipients with second doses at about 4 weeks or about 12 weeks were pooled, because spike-specific TCR depth and breadth did not differ between schedules. The vaccinee samples were drawn from two UK trials, COV001 and COV002, one of which was a single-blind randomized controlled phase 2/3 trial testing AZD1222 (ChAdOx1 nCoV-19) in healthy adults. For TCRbeta chain sequencing, PBMC samples from trial participants were taken at day 0 and at day 28 after the second dose. The CDR3 regions of human TCRbeta chains were analyzed by immunosequencing. As for how the authors treated the data: Repertoire TCRs were checked for matches against a reference library of SARS-CoV-2-specific TCRs that had been generated using the MIRA antigen-specificity platform. Breadth was defined as the fraction of unique TCRs that were SARS-CoV-2-associated. Depth was defined as the fraction of total T cells that were SARS-CoV-2-associated. Using the MIRA data, each spike-specific TCR was assigned both to the spike region to which the TCR was reactive and to a CD4 or CD8 class. Log10-transformed breadth and depth values were compared by one-way ANOVA with Sidak's multiple comparisons tests. Sourced from immuneACCESS, this table was stored by TCRdb with only in-frame sequences that have V and J called. A share of the clones is absent; for the studies checked, an unresolved V gene accounts for under half, and the remainder has no known explanation. The V and J calls and clone size are taken from that table; D and trimming were inferred from the DNA. The sample table contains under 150,000 clones; only one count was recorded for around 83% of them. About 27% of the sample lies in the top ten.

General findings and caveats noted by the study authors: Participants were mostly white British, with more females than males. The authors suggested clonal diversity may have been underestimated. In the small 56-69-year group, the increase in depth fell short of significance, most likely because of low power. Vaccine-associated CD4 TCRs spanned the whole spike protein, with dominant responses in regions 160-218 and 743-854. Because no day 14 peak-response samples were available, the repertoires could be characterized only after the peak T cell response. Spike-specific TCR breadth and depth rose significantly after two AZD1222 doses compared with day 0 and with MenACWY recipients. Conclusions about previously exposed vaccinees are limited, since just six AZD1222 recipients were seropositive for SARS-CoV-2 at baseline. Nearly half of unique spike-specific TCRs reportedly recognized epitopes outside regions mutated in the B.1.351 and B.1.1.7 variants.

This clone was observed at least ten times. The clone's antigen remains unknown. The input lacks base qualities; no much larger clone sits a single base away. The source material was peripheral blood, sampled 28 days after the second AZD1222 dose. The receptor was isolated from an adult who received the AZD1222 COVID-19 vaccine.

The bases are TGCGCCAGCCGCCGGGGGATCTCCCCAGGAAGCTCCTATAATTCACCCCTCCACTTT. The encoded protein is CASRRGISPGSSYNSPLHF. The rearrangement combines TRBV4-1 with TRBJ1-6; the best D guess is TRBD1, with 5 bases matching. From the cysteine up to the phenylalanine, the CDR3 has a length of 19 residues. Of the read, only the CDR3 DNA is kept; its 57 bases are in frame from base 1. The junction shows trimming of 8 bases on V and 0 bases on J, plus 23 bases between the germline ends. The germline V gene provides CDR1 MGHRA and CDR2 YSYEKL.